The 7 T cell receptor beta chains given below trace back to one sample, sequenced in a study of T cell changes during pregnancy in multiple sclerosis. Produced via immunoSEQ multiplex PCR; TCRdb's table is partial and in-frame only. The sample records 40,000 to 60,000 clones, roughly 94% being singletons. Here the sequenced sample was CD8+ T cells from peripheral blood mononuclear cells, taken before pregnancy. These receptors were collected from a female donor with multiple sclerosis, enrolled in a pregnancy study.

The V and J genes are TRBV29-1 and TRBJ2-2; TRBD2 is a possible D gene (6 bases). Per germline, CDR1 SQVTM and CDR2 ANQGSEA. V was clipped by 5 bases and J by 4 bases, with 8 bases between them. The CDR3 contains 12 residues. In DNA form, the CDR3 reads TGCAGCGTTCGGGGGTCCACCGGGGAGCTGTTTTTT. Amino acids: CSVRGSTGELFF.

The J gene is TRBJ1-1, the V gene TRBV9; TRBD1 matches 8 bases. The CDR3 sequence is 13 residues long. Trimming at V came to 4 bases and at J to 6 bases, leaving 5 bases not matched to a gene. Germline V gene lookup returns CDR1 SGDLS and CDR2 YYNGEE. The CDR3 protein is CASSPGQGAEAFF. The CDR3 region has the DNA TGTGCCAGCAGCCCCGGACAGGGCGCTGAAGCTTTCTTT.

The CDR3 protein is CAIRGDRDYGYTF. The CDR3 DNA follows: TGTGCCATCAGGGGGGACAGGGACTATGGCTACACCTTC. The gene calls are TRBV10-3 and TRBJ1-2; the match to TRBD1 covers 9 bases. The CDR3 covers 13 residues. V was pared by 6 bases and J by 3 bases, with 2 bases of the junction left unmatched. The germline gives CDR1 ENHRY, CDR2 SYGVKD.

V usage is TRBV6-1 and J usage is TRBJ2-3; 14 bases line up with TRBD2. The trim removed 7 bases at V and 3 bases at J, leaving 3 bases unmatched. CDR3 size: 15 residues. Germline V gene sequence: CDR1 MNHNS, CDR2 SASEGT. The CDR3 loop is CASIRTSGRTDTQYF. The CDR3 nucleotides are TGTGCCAGCATACGGACTAGCGGGAGGACAGATACGCAGTATTTT.

J is TRBJ2-7 and V is TRBV2; 7 nucleotides line up with TRBD1. Germline lookup yields CDR1 SNHLY and CDR2 FYNNEI. V shed 4 bases, J shed 1 base, and the junction held 7 bases outside the gene matches. The CDR3 is 15 residues long. The chain's CDR3 is CASSVEGAVSYEQYF. The CDR3 DNA is TGTGCCAGCAGTGTTGAGGGGGCCGTTTCCTACGAGCAGTACTTC.

The rearrangement uses TRBV18 and TRBJ1-1, with TRBD1 matching 7 bases. Germline V CDR1 and CDR2: KGHSH, LQKENI. V was clipped by 6 bases and J by 10 bases; unmatched bases: 11. The CDR3 length is 13 residues. The CDR3 is CASSHGQDPTAFF. In nucleotides, the CDR3 is TGTGCCAGCTCTCATGGACAGGACCCGACAGCTTTCTTT.

For the CDR3, the DNA is TGTGCCAGCAGTTCTTTGGGGGCTGATACGCAGTATTTT. Amino acids: CASSSLGADTQYF. The rearrangement links TRBV6-5 to TRBJ2-3; D is perhaps TRBD1 (6 bases). The V and J ends lost 4 bases and 6 bases respectively, with 11 bases between them. The germline CDR1 and CDR2 sequences are MNHEY and SVGAGI. This CDR3 has 13 amino acids.